The present T cell receptor beta chain was sequenced within a study of PD-1 blockade in classical Hodgkin lymphoma. The study's findings and limits: For complete responders, baseline diversity was comparable to that of newly diagnosed patients.

On this clone itself: Its target is unknown.

TCRdb keeps only in-frame clones here, not all; method: immunoSEQ multiplex PCR. The sample lists 40,000 to 55,000 clones; about nine tenths were seen once. Every patient had relapsed following autologous stem cell transplantation, and cohorts differed in brentuximab vedotin exposure. The source material was peripheral blood mononuclear cells (PBMCs), sampled at baseline. This clonotype was obtained from a human donor with classical Hodgkin lymphoma.

CDR3: CASSPQLWQTRANEQFF. The CDR3 DNA sequence: TGTGCCAGCAGTCCCCAGTTGTGGCAGACCCGGGCCAATGAGCAGTTCTTC. V is TRBV27 and J is TRBJ2-1; D gene uncertain. This CDR3 is built from 17 residues. Trimming stripped 5 bases from V and 6 bases from J, with 23 bases between. Germline lookup yields CDR1 MNHEY and CDR2 SMNVEV (reference sequence).